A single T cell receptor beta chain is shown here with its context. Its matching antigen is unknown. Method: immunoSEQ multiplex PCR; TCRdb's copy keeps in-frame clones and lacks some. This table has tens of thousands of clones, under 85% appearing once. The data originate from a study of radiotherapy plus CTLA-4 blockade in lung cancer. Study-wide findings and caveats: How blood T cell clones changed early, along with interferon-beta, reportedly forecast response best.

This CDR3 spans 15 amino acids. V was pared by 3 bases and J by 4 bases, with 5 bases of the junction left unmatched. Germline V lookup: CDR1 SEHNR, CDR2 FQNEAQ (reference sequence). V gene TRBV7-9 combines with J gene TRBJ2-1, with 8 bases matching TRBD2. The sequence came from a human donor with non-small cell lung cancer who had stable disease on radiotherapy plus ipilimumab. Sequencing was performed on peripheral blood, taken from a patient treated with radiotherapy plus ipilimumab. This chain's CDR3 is CASSLLAGGYNEQFF. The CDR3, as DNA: TGTGCCAGCAGCTTGTTGGCGGGGGGATACAATGAGCAGTTCTTC.